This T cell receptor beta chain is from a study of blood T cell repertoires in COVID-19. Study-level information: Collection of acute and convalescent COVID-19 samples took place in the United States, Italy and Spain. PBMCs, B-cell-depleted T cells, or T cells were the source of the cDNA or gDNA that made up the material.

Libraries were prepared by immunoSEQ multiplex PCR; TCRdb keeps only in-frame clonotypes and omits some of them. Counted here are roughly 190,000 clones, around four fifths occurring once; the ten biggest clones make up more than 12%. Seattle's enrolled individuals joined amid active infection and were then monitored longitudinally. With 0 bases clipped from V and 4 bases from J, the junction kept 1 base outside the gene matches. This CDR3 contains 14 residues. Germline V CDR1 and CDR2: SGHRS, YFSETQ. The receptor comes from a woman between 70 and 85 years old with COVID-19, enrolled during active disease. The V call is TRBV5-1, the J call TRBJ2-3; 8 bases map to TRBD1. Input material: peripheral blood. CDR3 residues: CASSLGQGPDTQYF. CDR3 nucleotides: TGCGCCAGCAGCTTGGGACAGGGGCCAGATACGCAGTATTTT.